This is a list of T cell receptor beta chains from one sample in a study of T cell repertoires in cytomegalovirus infection. TCRdb passed the reads through MiXCR, listing each CDR3 protein once. The sample has hundreds of thousands of distinct CDR3 sequences; 24% are singletons. The specimen sequenced was CD8+ T cells from PBMCs. The receptors come from a human donor in good health (CMV status not recorded). Some clones in this sample may be carry-over from other donors' samples. Both conserved end residues are part of each CDR3. D genes are given only for firm matches. Where a row states a size, it is once, few, many or the class of an expanded clone; other rows omit it.

abundance: .; v_gene: TRBV20-1; j_gene: TRBJ2-2; d_gene: .; CDR3nt: TGCAGTGCTTGGACAGACACCGGGGAGCTGTTTTTT; CDR3aa: CSAWTDTGELFF
abundance: many; v_gene: TRBV28; j_gene: TRBJ2-5; d_gene: TRBD1; CDR3nt: TGTGCCAGCACCCTACAGGGGATGGAGACCCAGTACTTC; CDR3aa: CASTLQGMETQYF
abundance: few; v_gene: TRBV28; j_gene: TRBJ1-5; d_gene: .; CDR3nt: TGTGCCACCCTTCGGGTGGGAGGACAGCCCCAGCATTTT; CDR3aa: CATLRVGGQPQHF
abundance: .; v_gene: TRBV5-6; j_gene: TRBJ1-1; d_gene: TRBD1; CDR3nt: TGTGCCAGCAGCTCGGGACAGGGGCGAGCTTTCTTT; CDR3aa: CASSSGQGRAFF
abundance: .; v_gene: TRBV12-3/TRBV12-4; j_gene: TRBJ2-2; d_gene: TRBD2; CDR3nt: TGTGCCAGCTTAGGGCCCTTTGGCGGGGGGGCCTTAGGAGCCGGGGAGCTGTTTTTT; CDR3aa: CASLGPFGGGALGAGELFF
abundance: .; v_gene: TRBV5-4; j_gene: TRBJ2-2; d_gene: .; CDR3nt: TGTGCCAGCAGCCCCCTCGCGAGCAGGGGAGGGGGGGAGCTGTTTTTT; CDR3aa: CASSPLASRGGGELFF
abundance: .; v_gene: TRBV28; j_gene: TRBJ1-6; d_gene: TRBD1; CDR3nt: TGTGCCAGCAGTTTTAGAACCTTCAGGGGGTATAATTCACCCCTCCACTTT; CDR3aa: CASSFRTFRGYNSPLHF
abundance: many; v_gene: TRBV4-3; j_gene: TRBJ1-4; d_gene: .; CDR3nt: TGCGCCAGCAGCCAAGAGGGCCTTGGGGTTGGGAATGAAAAACTGTTTTTT; CDR3aa: CASSQEGLGVGNEKLFF
abundance: .; v_gene: TRBV7-8; j_gene: TRBJ2-3; d_gene: TRBD2; CDR3nt: TGTGCCAGCAGAGCCCCTTGGACTAGCGGGGTCACTAGCACAGATACGCAGTATTTT; CDR3aa: CASRAPWTSGVTSTDTQYF
abundance: few; v_gene: TRBV20-1; j_gene: TRBJ1-5; d_gene: TRBD1; CDR3nt: TGCAGTGCTCGAGGAACCGGGACAGGGTCCGTCCAGCCCCAGCATTTT; CDR3aa: CSARGTGTGSVQPQHF
abundance: many; v_gene: TRBV7-2; j_gene: TRBJ2-1; d_gene: .; CDR3nt: TGTGCCAGCAAATCTTCGGGGAGCTTATACAATGAGCAGTTCTTC; CDR3aa: CASKSSGSLYNEQFF
abundance: many; v_gene: TRBV7-8; j_gene: TRBJ2-5; d_gene: .; CDR3nt: TGTGCCAGCAGCTTAGCCGTATCCGATCAAGAGACCCAGTACTTC; CDR3aa: CASSLAVSDQETQYF
abundance: few; v_gene: TRBV29-1; j_gene: TRBJ1-2; d_gene: .; CDR3nt: TGCAGCGTTGAAGATCTTAGGGGGAAGGACTATGGCTACACCTTC; CDR3aa: CSVEDLRGKDYGYTF
abundance: .; v_gene: TRBV27; j_gene: TRBJ2-1; d_gene: TRBD2; CDR3nt: TGTGCCAGCAGTTACCCAGCGGGGGGGAAGTTCTTC; CDR3aa: CASSYPAGGKFF
abundance: .; v_gene: TRBV12-3/TRBV12-4; j_gene: TRBJ1-3; d_gene: .; CDR3nt: TGTGCCAGCAGTTTAGACGGAACTCTGGAAAACACCATATATTTT; CDR3aa: CASSLDGTLENTIYF
abundance: few; v_gene: TRBV10-3; j_gene: TRBJ2-7; d_gene: .; CDR3nt: TGTGCCATCAGTGAGTCGAAAGGGGGAGTGGGGACCTACGAGCAGTACTTC; CDR3aa: CAISESKGGVGTYEQYF
abundance: .; v_gene: TRBV14; j_gene: TRBJ2-5; d_gene: TRBD2; CDR3nt: TGTGCCAGCAGCCAAGGACAATCGACTAGCGGGTACCAAGAGACCCAGTACTTC; CDR3aa: CASSQGQSTSGYQETQYF
abundance: .; v_gene: TRBV6-6; j_gene: TRBJ2-3; d_gene: TRBD2; CDR3nt: TGTGCCAGCAGTTACCTGGCGGGGGGGTCAGATACGCAGTATTTT; CDR3aa: CASSYLAGGSDTQYF
abundance: few; v_gene: TRBV2; j_gene: TRBJ1-2; d_gene: TRBD1; CDR3nt: TGTGCCAGCAGTGAAACGGAATGGGGACAGGACGTGACTTCTAACTATGACTACACCTTC; CDR3aa: CASSETEWGQDVTSNYDYTF
abundance: .; v_gene: TRBV19; j_gene: TRBJ2-1; d_gene: .; CDR3nt: TGTGCCAGTAGTATAGATCTCCTAGTTATGTACAATGAGCAGTTCTTC; CDR3aa: CASSIDLLVMYNEQFF
abundance: .; v_gene: TRBV28; j_gene: TRBJ2-2; d_gene: TRBD1; CDR3nt: TGTGCCAGCAGCCTAGACAGGGCGAGGGACACCGGGGAGCTGTTTTTT; CDR3aa: CASSLDRARDTGELFF
abundance: few; v_gene: TRBV6-2/TRBV6-3; j_gene: TRBJ2-2; d_gene: .; CDR3nt: TGTGCCAGCAAAGAAAGGACACTTAACACCGGGGAGCTGTTTTTT; CDR3aa: CASKERTLNTGELFF
abundance: once; v_gene: TRBV14; j_gene: TRBJ2-1; d_gene: .; CDR3nt: TGTGCCAGCAGCCAAGTCCAGGGAGGTGAGCAGTTCTTC; CDR3aa: CASSQVQGGEQFF
abundance: few; v_gene: TRBV12-3/TRBV12-4; j_gene: TRBJ2-1; d_gene: .; CDR3nt: TGTGCCAGCAGTGTATTTCAGGGAAGTGAGCAGTTCTTC; CDR3aa: CASSVFQGSEQFF
abundance: once; v_gene: TRBV25-1; j_gene: TRBJ1-4; d_gene: .; CDR3nt: TGTGCCAGCAGTGAGACAAGAGAAAAACTGTTTTTT; CDR3aa: CASSETREKLFF
abundance: .; v_gene: TRBV15; j_gene: TRBJ2-3; d_gene: .; CDR3nt: TGTGCCACCAGCAGAGAAAACCCTTTCAAGAATACGCAGTATTTT; CDR3aa: CATSRENPFKNTQYF
abundance: few; v_gene: TRBV29-1; j_gene: TRBJ2-1; d_gene: .; CDR3nt: TGCAGCGTTGTTACCCCGCCTCATGACGGAATTCCCTACAATGAGCAGTTCTTC; CDR3aa: CSVVTPPHDGIPYNEQFF
abundance: few; v_gene: TRBV6-2/TRBV6-3; j_gene: TRBJ2-7; d_gene: TRBD2; CDR3nt: TGTGCCAGCAGTCTAGCGGGGGCCCTCTACGAGCAGTACTTC; CDR3aa: CASSLAGALYEQYF
abundance: many; v_gene: TRBV7-2; j_gene: TRBJ2-4; d_gene: TRBD2; CDR3nt: TGTGCCAGCAGCCCGGGGGGGGGCGGGTTGAGGAACATTCAGTACTTC; CDR3aa: CASSPGGGGLRNIQYF
abundance: many; v_gene: TRBV4-1; j_gene: TRBJ1-1; d_gene: .; CDR3nt: TGCGCCAGCAGCCAAGCCCAATCGTCGACAGGTGGGAACACTGAAGCTTTCTTT; CDR3aa: CASSQAQSSTGGNTEAFF
abundance: .; v_gene: TRBV7-2; j_gene: TRBJ2-1; d_gene: TRBD2; CDR3nt: TGTGTCAGCAGCTTAGCCCCGGTAGCGGGGGAAAGGGAGTTCTTC; CDR3aa: CVSSLAPVAGEREFF
abundance: .; v_gene: TRBV7-6; j_gene: TRBJ1-2; d_gene: .; CDR3nt: TGTGCCAGCAGCTTAGTAGTCGGGGCGTATGGCTACACCTTC; CDR3aa: CASSLVVGAYGYTF
abundance: few; v_gene: TRBV29-1; j_gene: TRBJ1-1; d_gene: .; CDR3nt: TGCAGCGTAGAGAACACTGAAGCTTTCTTT; CDR3aa: CSVENTEAFF
abundance: few; v_gene: TRBV3-1; j_gene: TRBJ2-7; d_gene: .; CDR3nt: TGTGCCAGCAGCCTCCCTACCGGCTACGAGCAGTACTTC; CDR3aa: CASSLPTGYEQYF
abundance: few; v_gene: TRBV2; j_gene: TRBJ2-4; d_gene: .; CDR3nt: TGTGCCAGCAATATCGAGATTAAAAACATTCAGTACTTC; CDR3aa: CASNIEIKNIQYF
abundance: .; v_gene: TRBV14; j_gene: TRBJ2-1; d_gene: TRBD2; CDR3nt: TGTGCCAGCAGCCAAGGTAGGCTAGCGGGGGTCTACAATGAGCAGTTCTTC; CDR3aa: CASSQGRLAGVYNEQFF
abundance: .; v_gene: TRBV29-1; j_gene: TRBJ2-3; d_gene: TRBD2; CDR3nt: TGCAGCGTTGAAGATCTGGGGACTAGCGGGGTTGGCGGTACGCAGTATTTT; CDR3aa: CSVEDLGTSGVGGTQYF
abundance: few; v_gene: TRBV5-1; j_gene: TRBJ2-1; d_gene: TRBD2; CDR3nt: TGCGCCAGCAGCTTGCATTCTAGCGGGCGGCCCCCGGCAGATGAGCAGTTCTTC; CDR3aa: CASSLHSSGRPPADEQFF
abundance: many; v_gene: TRBV7-2; j_gene: TRBJ2-3; d_gene: TRBD2; CDR3nt: TGTGCCAGCAGCCTAAGGGGATGGACTAGCGGGGAAGATACGCAGTATTTT; CDR3aa: CASSLRGWTSGEDTQYF
abundance: .; v_gene: TRBV7-4; j_gene: TRBJ2-3; d_gene: TRBD2; CDR3nt: TGTGCCAGCAGCTTAGGGGGACTAGGCACTCCTACGCAGTATTTT; CDR3aa: CASSLGGLGTPTQYF